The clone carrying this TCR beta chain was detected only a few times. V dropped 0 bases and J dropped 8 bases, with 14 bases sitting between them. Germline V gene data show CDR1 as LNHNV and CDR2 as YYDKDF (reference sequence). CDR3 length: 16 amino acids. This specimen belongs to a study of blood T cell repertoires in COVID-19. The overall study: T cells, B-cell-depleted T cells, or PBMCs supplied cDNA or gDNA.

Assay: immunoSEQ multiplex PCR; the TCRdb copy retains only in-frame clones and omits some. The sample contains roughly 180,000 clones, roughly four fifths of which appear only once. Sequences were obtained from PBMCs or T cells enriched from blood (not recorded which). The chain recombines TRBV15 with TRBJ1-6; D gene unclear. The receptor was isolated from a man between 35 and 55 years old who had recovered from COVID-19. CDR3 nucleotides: TGTGCCACCAGCAGAGATACCACACTAACCTATTCACCCCTCCACTTT. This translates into CATSRDTTLTYSPLHF.